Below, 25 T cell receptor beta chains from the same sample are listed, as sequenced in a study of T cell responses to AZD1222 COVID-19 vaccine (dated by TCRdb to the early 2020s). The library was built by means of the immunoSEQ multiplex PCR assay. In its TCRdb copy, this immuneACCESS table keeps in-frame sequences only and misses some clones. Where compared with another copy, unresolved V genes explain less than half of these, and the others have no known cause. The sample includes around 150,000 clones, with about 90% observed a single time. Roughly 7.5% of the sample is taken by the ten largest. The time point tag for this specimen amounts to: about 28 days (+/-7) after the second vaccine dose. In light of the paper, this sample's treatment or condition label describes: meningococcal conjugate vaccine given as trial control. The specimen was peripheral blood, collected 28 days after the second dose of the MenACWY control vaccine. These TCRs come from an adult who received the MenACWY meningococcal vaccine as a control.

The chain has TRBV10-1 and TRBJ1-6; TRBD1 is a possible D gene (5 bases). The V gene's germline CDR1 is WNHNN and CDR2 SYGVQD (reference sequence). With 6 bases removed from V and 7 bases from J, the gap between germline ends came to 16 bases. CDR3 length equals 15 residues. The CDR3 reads CASSPGTPGNSPLHF. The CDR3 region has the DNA TGCGCCAGCAGCCCCGGGACGCCTGGAAATTCACCCCTCCACTTT.

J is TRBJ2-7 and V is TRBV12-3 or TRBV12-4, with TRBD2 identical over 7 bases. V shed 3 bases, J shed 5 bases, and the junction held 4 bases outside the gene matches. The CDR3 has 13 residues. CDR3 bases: TGTGCCAGCAGTTTTAGGGGAGGGGACGAGCAGTACTTC. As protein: CASSFRGGDEQYF.

The CDR3 spells CASARGYTEAFF. In nucleotides, the CDR3 is TGTGCCAGTGCTAGAGGCTACACTGAAGCTTTCTTT. The chain joins TRBV21-1 to TRBJ1-1. TRBV21-1 is a documented pseudogene. This CDR3 is 12 amino acids long.

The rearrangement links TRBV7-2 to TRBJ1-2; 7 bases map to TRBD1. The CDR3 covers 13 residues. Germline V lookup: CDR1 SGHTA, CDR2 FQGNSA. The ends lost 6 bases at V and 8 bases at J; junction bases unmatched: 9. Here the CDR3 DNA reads TGTGCCAGCAGGGACAGGACCCTCGGAGGCTACACCTTC. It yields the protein CASRDRTLGGYTF.

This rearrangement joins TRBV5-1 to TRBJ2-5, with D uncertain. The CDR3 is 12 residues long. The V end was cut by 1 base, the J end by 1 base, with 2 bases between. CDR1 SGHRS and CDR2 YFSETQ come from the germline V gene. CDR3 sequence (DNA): TGCGCCAGCAGCTTGCCCCAAGAGACCCAGTACTTC. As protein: CASSLPQETQYF.

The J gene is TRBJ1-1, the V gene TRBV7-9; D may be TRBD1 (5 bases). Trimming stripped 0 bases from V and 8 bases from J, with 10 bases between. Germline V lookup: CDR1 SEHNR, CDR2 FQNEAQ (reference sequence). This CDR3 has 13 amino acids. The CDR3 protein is CASSLATGTEAFF. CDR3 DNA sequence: TGTGCCAGCAGCTTAGCCACCGGGACCGAAGCTTTCTTT.

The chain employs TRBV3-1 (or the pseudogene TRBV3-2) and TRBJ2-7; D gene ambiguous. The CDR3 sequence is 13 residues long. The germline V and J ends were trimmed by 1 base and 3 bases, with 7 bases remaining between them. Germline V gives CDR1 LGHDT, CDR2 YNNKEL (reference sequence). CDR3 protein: CASSQGTVYEQYF. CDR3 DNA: TGTGCCAGCAGCCAAGGAACAGTCTACGAGCAGTACTTC.

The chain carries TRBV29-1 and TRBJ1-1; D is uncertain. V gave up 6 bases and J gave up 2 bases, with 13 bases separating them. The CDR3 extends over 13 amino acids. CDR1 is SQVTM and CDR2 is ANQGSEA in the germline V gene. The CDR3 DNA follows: TGCAGCGTGGCCCCTTCAGGCAACACTGAAGCTTTCTTT. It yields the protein CSVAPSGNTEAFF.

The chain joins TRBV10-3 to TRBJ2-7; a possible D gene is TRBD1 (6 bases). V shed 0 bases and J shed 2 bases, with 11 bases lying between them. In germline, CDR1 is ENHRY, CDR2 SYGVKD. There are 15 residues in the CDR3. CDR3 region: CAISESGTTPYEQYF. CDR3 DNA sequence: TGTGCCATCAGTGAGTCCGGGACAACGCCCTACGAGCAGTACTTC.

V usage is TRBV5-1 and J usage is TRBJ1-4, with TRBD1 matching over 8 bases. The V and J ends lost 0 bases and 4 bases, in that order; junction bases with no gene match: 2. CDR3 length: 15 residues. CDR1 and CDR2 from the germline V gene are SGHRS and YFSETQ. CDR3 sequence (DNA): TGCGCCAGCAGCTTGGGGGACAGGCTTAATGAAAAACTGTTTTTT. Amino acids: CASSLGDRLNEKLFF.

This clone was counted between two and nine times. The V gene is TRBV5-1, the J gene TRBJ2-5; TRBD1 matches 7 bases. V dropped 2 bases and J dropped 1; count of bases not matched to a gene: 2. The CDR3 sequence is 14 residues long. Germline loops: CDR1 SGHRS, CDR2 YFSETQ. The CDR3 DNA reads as TGCGCCAGCAGCTTTACAGGGGCCCAAGAGACCCAGTACTTC. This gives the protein CASSFTGAQETQYF.

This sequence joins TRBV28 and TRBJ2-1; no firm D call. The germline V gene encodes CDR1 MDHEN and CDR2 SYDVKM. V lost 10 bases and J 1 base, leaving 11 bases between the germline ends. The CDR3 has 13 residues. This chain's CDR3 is CATLRESYNEQFF. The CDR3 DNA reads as TGTGCCACCCTTCGAGAGTCCTACAATGAGCAGTTCTTC.

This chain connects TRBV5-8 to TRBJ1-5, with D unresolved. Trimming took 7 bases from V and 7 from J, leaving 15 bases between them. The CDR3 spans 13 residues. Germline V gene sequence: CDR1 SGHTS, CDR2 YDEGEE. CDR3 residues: CASLSSGTQPQHF. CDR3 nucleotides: TGTGCCAGCCTCTCGAGTGGTACCCAGCCCCAGCATTTT.

CDR3 protein: CASSHNYDKGLGYTF. The CDR3 DNA follows: TGCGCCAGCAGCCATAATTACGACAAGGGGCTCGGCTACACCTTC. The chain employs TRBV4-3 and TRBJ1-2, with a tentative D call TRBD1 (5 bases). V was cut by 3 bases and J by 8 bases, with 19 bases left in between. Germline CDR1 reads LGHNA; CDR2 reads YSLEER. This CDR3 spans 15 amino acids.

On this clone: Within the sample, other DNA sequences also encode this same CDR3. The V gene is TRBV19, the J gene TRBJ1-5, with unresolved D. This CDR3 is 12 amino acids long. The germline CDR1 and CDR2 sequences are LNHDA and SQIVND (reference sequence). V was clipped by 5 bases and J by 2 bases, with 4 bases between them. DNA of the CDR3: TGTGCCAGTAGTCGGGGCAATCAGCCCCAGCATTTT. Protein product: CASSRGNQPQHF.

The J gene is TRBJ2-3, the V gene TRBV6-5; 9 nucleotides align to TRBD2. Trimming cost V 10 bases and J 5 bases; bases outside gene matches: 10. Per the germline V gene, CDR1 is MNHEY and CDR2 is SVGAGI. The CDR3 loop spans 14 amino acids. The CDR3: CAIRRREGEDTQYF. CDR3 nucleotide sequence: TGTGCCATCCGCAGGCGGGAGGGCGAAGATACGCAGTATTTT.

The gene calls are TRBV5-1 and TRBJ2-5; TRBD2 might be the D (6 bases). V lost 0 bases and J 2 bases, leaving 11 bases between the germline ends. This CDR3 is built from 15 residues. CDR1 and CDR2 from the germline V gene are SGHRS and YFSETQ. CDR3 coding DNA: TGCGCCAGCAGCTTGGTGGCTAGCGAACAAGAGACCCAGTACTTC. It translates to CASSLVASEQETQYF.

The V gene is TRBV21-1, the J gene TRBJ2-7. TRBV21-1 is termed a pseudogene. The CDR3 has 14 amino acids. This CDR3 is CARLYDESPYEQYF. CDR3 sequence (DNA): TGTGCCAGATTGTACGACGAGTCCCCCTACGAGCAGTACTTC.

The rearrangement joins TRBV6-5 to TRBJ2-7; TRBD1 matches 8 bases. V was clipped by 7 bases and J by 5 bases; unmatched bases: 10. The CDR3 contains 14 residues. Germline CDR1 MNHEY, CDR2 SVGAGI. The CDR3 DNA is TGTGCCAGCAAGGGGCCGGACAGGGTTCACGAGCAGTACTTC. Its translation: CASKGPDRVHEQYF.

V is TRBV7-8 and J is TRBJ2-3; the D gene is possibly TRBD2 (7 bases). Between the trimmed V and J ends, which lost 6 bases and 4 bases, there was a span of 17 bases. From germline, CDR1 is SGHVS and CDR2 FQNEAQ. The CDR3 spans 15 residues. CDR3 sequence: CASRSLGGAPDTQYF. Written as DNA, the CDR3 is TGTGCCAGCAGGAGCCTTGGGGGGGCCCCAGATACGCAGTATTTT.

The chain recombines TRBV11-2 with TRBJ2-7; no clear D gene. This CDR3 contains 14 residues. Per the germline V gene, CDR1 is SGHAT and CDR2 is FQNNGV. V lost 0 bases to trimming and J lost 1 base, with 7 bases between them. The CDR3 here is CASSLDARSYEQYF. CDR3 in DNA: TGTGCCAGCAGCTTAGACGCCCGGTCCTACGAGCAGTACTTC.

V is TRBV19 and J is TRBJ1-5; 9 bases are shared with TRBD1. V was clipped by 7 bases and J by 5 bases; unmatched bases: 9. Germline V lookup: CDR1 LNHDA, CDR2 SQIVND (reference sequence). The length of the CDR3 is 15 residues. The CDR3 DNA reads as TGTGCCAGTACCACACCGACAGGGGGTTATCAGCCCCAGCATTTT. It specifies CASTTPTGGYQPQHF.

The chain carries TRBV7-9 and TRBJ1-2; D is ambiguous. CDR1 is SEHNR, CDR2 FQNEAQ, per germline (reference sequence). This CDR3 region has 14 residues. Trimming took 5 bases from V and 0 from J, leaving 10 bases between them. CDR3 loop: CASSPGGANYGYTF. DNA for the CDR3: TGTGCCAGCAGCCCTGGTGGGGCTAACTATGGCTACACCTTC.

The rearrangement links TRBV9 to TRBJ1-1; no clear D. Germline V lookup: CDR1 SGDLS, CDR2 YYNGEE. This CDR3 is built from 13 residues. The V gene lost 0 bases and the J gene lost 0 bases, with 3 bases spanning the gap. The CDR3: CASSVDLNTEAFF. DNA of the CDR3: TGTGCCAGCAGCGTAGACCTGAACACTGAAGCTTTCTTT.

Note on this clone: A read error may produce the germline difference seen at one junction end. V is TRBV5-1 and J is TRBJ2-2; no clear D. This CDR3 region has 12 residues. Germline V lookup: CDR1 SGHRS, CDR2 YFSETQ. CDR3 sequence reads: CASSLDIGVVEF. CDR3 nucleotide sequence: TGCGCCAGCAGCTTGGACATAGGTGTTGTAGAATTT. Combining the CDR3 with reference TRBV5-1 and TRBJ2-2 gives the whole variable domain KAGVTQTPRYLIKTRGQQVTLSCSPISGHRSVSWYQQTPGQGLQFLFEYFSETQRNKGNFPGRFSGRQFSNSRSEMNVSTLELGDSALYLCASSLDIGVVEFGEGSRLTVL.